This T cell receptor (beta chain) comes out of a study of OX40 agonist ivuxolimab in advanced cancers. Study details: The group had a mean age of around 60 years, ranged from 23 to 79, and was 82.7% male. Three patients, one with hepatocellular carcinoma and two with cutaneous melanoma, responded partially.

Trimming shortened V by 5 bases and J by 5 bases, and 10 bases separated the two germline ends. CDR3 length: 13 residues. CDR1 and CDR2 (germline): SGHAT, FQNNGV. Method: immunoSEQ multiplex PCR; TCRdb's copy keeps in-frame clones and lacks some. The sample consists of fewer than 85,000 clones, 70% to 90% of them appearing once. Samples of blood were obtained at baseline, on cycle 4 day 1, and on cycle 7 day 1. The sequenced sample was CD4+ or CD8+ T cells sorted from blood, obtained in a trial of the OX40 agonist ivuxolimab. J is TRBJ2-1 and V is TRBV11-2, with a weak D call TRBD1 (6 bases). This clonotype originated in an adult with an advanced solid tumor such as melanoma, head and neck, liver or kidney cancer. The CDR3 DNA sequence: TGTGCCAGCAGCACACAGGGTCACAATGAGCAGTTCTTC. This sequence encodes CASSTQGHNEQFF.